These 19 T cell receptor beta chains came from one sample sequenced in a study of blood T cell repertoires in COVID-19. Some clones are missing from TCRdb's copy, which holds only in-frame ones; the method was immunoSEQ multiplex PCR. The sample contains 100,000 to 150,000 clones, around nine tenths of which appear only once. Sequencing was carried out using peripheral blood. The source is a woman in her 50s with acute or convalescent COVID-19.

This clone was observed a handful of times. The J gene is TRBJ1-2, the V gene TRBV10-3, with D tentatively TRBD1 (5 bases). The CDR3 sequence is 12 residues long. Per germline, CDR1 ENHRY and CDR2 SYGVKD. V lost 11 bases and J 5 bases, leaving 15 bases between the germline ends. CDR3 sequence: CAGGDGRYGYTF. The CDR3 DNA reads as TGTGCCGGCGGGGACGGGCGATATGGCTACACCTTC.

The J gene is TRBJ1-1, the V gene TRBV11-2; D gene uncertain. Germline V gene data show CDR1 as SGHAT and CDR2 as FQNNGV. V lost 5 bases and J 0 bases, leaving 22 bases between the germline ends. The CDR3 runs to 18 residues. For the CDR3, the DNA is TGTGCCAGCAGCCTTAGGCCTGAACCTGAGGGTATGAACACTGAAGCTTTCTTT. It is translated as CASSLRPEPEGMNTEAFF.

The chain uses TRBV28 and TRBJ1-2; D gene ambiguous. Germline CDR1 reads MDHEN; CDR2 reads SYDVKM. Trimming stripped 6 bases from V and 2 bases from J, with 13 bases between. CDR3 size: 14 residues. The CDR3 reads CASSSLGGNYGYTF. The CDR3 DNA follows: TGTGCCAGCAGCAGCCTAGGAGGGAACTATGGCTACACCTTC.

This chain joins TRBV10-1 and TRBJ2-7; 10 bases agree with TRBD2. This CDR3 spans 15 amino acids. Germline lookup yields CDR1 WNHNN and CDR2 SYGVQD (reference sequence). The V gene end was trimmed by 3 bases and the J gene end by 5 bases; junction bases not matched to a gene: 7. CDR3 in amino acids: CASSEMASGRHEQYF. The CDR3 coding sequence is TGCGCCAGCAGTGAAATGGCTAGCGGGAGACACGAGCAGTACTTC.

The chain employs TRBV5-1 and TRBJ2-7, with TRBD2 matching 16 bases. Per germline, CDR1 SGHRS and CDR2 YFSETQ. V was pared by 0 bases and J by 4 bases, with 4 bases of the junction left unmatched. The CDR3 loop spans 17 amino acids. CDR3 nucleotides: TGCGCCAGCAGCTTGGCCGCGGGACTAGCGGGAGGGTACGAGCAGTACTTC. Translated: CASSLAAGLAGGYEQYF. The full variable domain, its missing parts supplied by reference TRBV5-1 and TRBJ2-7, is KAGVTQTPRYLIKTRGQQVTLSCSPISGHRSVSWYQQTPGQGLQFLFEYFSETQRNKGNFPGRFSGRQFSNSRSEMNVSTLELGDSALYLCASSLAAGLAGGYEQYFGPGTRLTVT.

The chain recombines TRBV19 with TRBJ1-2; D is unclear. The V gene's germline CDR1 is LNHDA and CDR2 SQIVND (reference sequence). V dropped 5 bases and J dropped 2 bases, with 24 bases sitting between them. The CDR3 runs 18 residues. The CDR3 reads CASSLRPDGAGGNYGYTF. In DNA form, the CDR3 reads TGTGCCAGTAGTCTAAGGCCGGACGGTGCTGGAGGAAACTATGGCTACACCTTC.

V is TRBV7-2 and J is TRBJ2-1, with 12 bases aligning to TRBD2. V shed 3 bases, J shed 10 bases, and the junction held 7 bases outside the gene matches. This CDR3 is 15 amino acids long. The germline V gene encodes CDR1 SGHTA and CDR2 FQGNSA. The CDR3 nucleotides are TGTGCCAGCAGCTTTCTAGCGGGGGGGTTAAGAGAGCAGTTCTTC. Encoded protein: CASSFLAGGLREQFF.

The rearrangement links TRBV30 to TRBJ2-1, with D maybe TRBD2 (6 bases). V dropped 4 bases and J dropped 10 bases, with 17 bases sitting between them. CDR1 GTSNPN and CDR2 SVGIG come from the germline V gene (reference sequence). The CDR3 has 13 residues. CDR3 in DNA: TGTGCCTGGAATTTGAAGCGGGCCAGCGAGCAGTTCTTC. It specifies CAWNLKRASEQFF.

V is TRBV12-3 or TRBV12-4 and J is TRBJ2-7; the D is unclear. This CDR3 contains 12 residues. The V end was cut by 5 bases, the J end by 3 bases, with 8 bases between. The CDR3 DNA reads as TGTGCCAGCAGTATCTCCCTCTACGAGCAGTACTTC. Amino acid sequence: CASSISLYEQYF.

This chain joins TRBV5-6 and TRBJ2-7; possibly TRBD1 for D (5 bases). The CDR3 runs 13 residues. V lost 0 bases and J 4 bases, leaving 8 bases between the germline ends. Germline values: CDR1 SGHDT, CDR2 YYEEEE. CDR3 sequence (DNA): TGTGCCAGCAGCTTGGGACAGAGTTACGAGCAGTACTTC. It translates to CASSLGQSYEQYF.

This sequence joins TRBV19 and TRBJ2-7; D call uncertain. CDR1 and CDR2 from the germline V gene are LNHDA and SQIVND (reference sequence). V lost 7 bases to trimming and J lost 5 bases, with 15 bases between them. This CDR3 has 13 residues. CDR3 nucleotides: TGTGCCAGTATCCTAGTTTTTTCCCACGAGCAGTACTTC. Translating gives CASILVFSHEQYF.

This clone has only a few counts. The J gene is TRBJ2-7, the V gene TRBV11-2; a weak D match, TRBD2 (6 bases). The CDR3 sequence is 15 residues long. The V and J ends lost 8 bases and 3 bases respectively, with 20 bases between them. CDR1 is SGHAT, CDR2 FQNNGV, per germline. CDR3 amino acids: CASAEFAGLGYEQYF. DNA of the CDR3: TGTGCCAGCGCTGAATTTGCGGGGTTGGGCTACGAGCAGTACTTC.

The genes are TRBV5-8 and TRBJ2-2; 14 bases align to TRBD2. Germline loops: CDR1 SGHTS, CDR2 YDEGEE. The V and J ends lost 1 base and 6 bases, in that order; junction bases with no gene match: 5. The CDR3 has 17 residues. CDR3: CASSLWRGLAGAGELFF. The CDR3 DNA is TGTGCCAGCAGCTTGTGGAGGGGACTAGCGGGAGCCGGGGAGCTGTTTTTT.

V is TRBV4-2 and J is TRBJ1-1, with D uncertain. Germline CDR1 is LGHNA and CDR2 is YNFKEQ. The CDR3 spans 16 residues. V lost 1 base, J lost 1 base, and 13 bases lay in between. This CDR3 is CASSQVARAENTEAFF. Written as DNA, the CDR3 is TGTGCCAGCAGCCAAGTGGCGAGGGCTGAGAACACTGAAGCTTTCTTT.

Here the CDR3 DNA reads TGTGCCTGGAGTGTAATGGGCCTTCGCAATCAGCCCCAGCATTTT. Amino acid sequence: CAWSVMGLRNQPQHF. V and J are TRBV30 and TRBJ1-5; D is unclear. V lost 0 bases and J lost 2, with 11 bases in between. Per the germline V gene, CDR1 is GTSNPN and CDR2 is SVGIG (reference sequence). The CDR3 runs to 15 residues.

The chain recombines TRBV19 with TRBJ1-2; 7 bases fit TRBD1. The trim removed 7 bases at V and 2 bases at J, leaving 4 bases unmatched. Germline V gene sequence: CDR1 LNHDA, CDR2 SQIVND (reference sequence). CDR3 size: 13 residues. In DNA, the CDR3 is TGTGCCAGTAACCCGGACAGGAACTATGGCTACACCTTC. Its protein is CASNPDRNYGYTF.

The chain employs TRBV11-2 and TRBJ1-4, with D maybe TRBD1 (6 bases). Germline-derived CDR1 and CDR2 are SGHAT and FQNNGV. With 7 bases removed from V and 13 bases from J, the gap between germline ends came to 16 bases. This CDR3 contains 12 residues. DNA of the CDR3: TGTGCCAGCAAAAAAAGTCAGGACAGACTGTTTTTT. It translates to CASKKSQDRLFF.

In regard to this clone: An end of the junction does not agree with germline; a read error may underlie this. This rearrangement joins TRBV7-8 to TRBJ2-7; possibly TRBD2 for D (6 bases). From germline, CDR1 is SGHVS and CDR2 FQNEAQ. The CDR3 loop spans 15 amino acids. The CDR3 DNA is TGTGTCAGCAGCCGAGGGCGGGGTGGACTCTACGAGCAGTACTTC. Amino acids: CVSSRGRGGLYEQYF.

The chain employs TRBV7-2 and TRBJ1-6; TRBD1 agrees at 9 bases. J gave up 9 bases and V 1 base, and 10 bases lay outside the gene matches. The CDR3 length is 17 residues. Germline V gives CDR1 SGHTA, CDR2 FQGNSA. The CDR3 loop is CASSLVTQGAMSSPLHF. The CDR3 DNA reads as TGTGCCAGCAGCTTAGTTACACAGGGGGCGATGAGTTCACCCCTCCACTTT.